This is a list of T cell receptor beta chains from one sample in a study of T cells after yellow fever vaccination. MiXCR was run by TCRdb on the 5' RACE reads, yielding one entry per CDR3 protein. The table has hundreds of thousands of distinct CDR3 sequences, roughly 12% seen once. The sequences come from PBMCs, collected on the day of the yellow fever booster vaccination. These receptors all come from a man aged 30 to 45 who received the YFV17D yellow fever vaccine. Both conserved end residues are part of each CDR3. D genes are given only for firm matches. Only some rows state a clone size, as once, few, many or a class for expanded clones.

v_gene	d_gene	j_gene	abundance	CDR3aa	CDR3nt
TRBV20-1	TRBD2	TRBJ2-5	few	CSASPATSVRETQYF	TGCAGTGCTAGTCCCGCAACTAGCGTACGAGAGACCCAGTACTTC
TRBV5-1	-	TRBJ1-1	few	CASSLGEPMNTEAFF	TGCGCCAGCAGCTTGGGGGAACCAATGAACACTGAAGCTTTCTTT
TRBV29-1	-	TRBJ2-3	-	CSAGGGPLRTQYF	TGCAGCGCTGGGGGGGGCCCCCTACGCACGCAGTATTTT
TRBV5-6	-	TRBJ2-7	few	CASSNLEGVEQYF	TGTGCCAGCAGTAACCTTGAGGGTGTCGAGCAGTACTTC
TRBV20-1	-	TRBJ2-7	-	CSARSGQGIYEQYF	TGCAGTGCTAGGTCTGGCCAGGGTATTTACGAGCAGTACTTC
TRBV4-3	-	TRBJ2-3	-	CASSQDKAYTQYF	TGCGCCAGCAGCCAAGATAAAGCTTATACGCAGTATTTT
TRBV30	TRBD1	TRBJ2-1	few	CALNRGWGSGEQFF	TGTGCCTTGAACAGGGGGTGGGGGAGCGGTGAGCAGTTCTTC
TRBV6-1	-	TRBJ1-5	few	CASTPAGTSNQPQHF	TGTGCCAGCACCCCGGCGGGAACATCTAATCAGCCCCAGCATTTT
TRBV7-2	TRBD2	TRBJ2-1	many	CASSLAATSGYYNEQFF	TGTGCCAGCAGCTTAGCGGCGACTAGCGGGTACTACAATGAGCAGTTCTTC
TRBV6-5	TRBD2	TRBJ2-3	many	CASSSSGEGQYF	TGTGCCAGCAGTTCTAGCGGGGAGGGGCAGTATTTT
TRBV10-3	-	TRBJ1-6	-	CAISEGRPANSPLHF	TGTGCCATCAGTGAGGGGAGGCCCGCCAATTCACCCCTCCACTTT
TRBV6-5	TRBD2	TRBJ2-1	few	CASSSLSGRASNEQFF	TGTGCCAGCAGTTCCCTCAGCGGGAGGGCGTCCAATGAGCAGTTCTTC
TRBV12-3/TRBV12-4	-	TRBJ2-3	few	CASSLSVADTQYF	TGTGCCAGCAGTCTGAGCGTGGCCGATACGCAGTATTTT
TRBV7-2	-	TRBJ1-3	-	CASSPGAFANTIYF	TGTGCCAGCAGCCCCGGCGCGTTCGCAAACACCATATATTTT